Described below is a single T cell receptor (beta chain) sequence and its context. The antigen is undetermined. Generated by immunoSEQ multiplex PCR, the TCRdb table keeps only in-frame clones and is missing some. The data hold roughly 30,000 clones, with 60% to 85% observed a single time. This CDR3 comprises 11 residues. Germline CDR1 SQVTM, CDR2 ANQGSEA. The V end was cut by 5 bases, the J end by 7 bases, with 11 bases between. The sample belongs to a study of cytotoxic CD8 clonotypes in ibrutinib-treated CLL. For the study at large: Median treatment time before response sampling was 12 months, range 6 to 36. Sequenced samples delivered averages of around 250,000 productive templates and around 100,000 productive rearrangements. Study outcomes and limitations: Samples from sustained-remission and progressing patients were taken at different times.

The clonotype comes from a human donor with chronic lymphocytic leukemia. The V and J genes are TRBV29-1 and TRBJ1-1, with D tentatively TRBD1 (5 bases). The starting material was PBMCs, obtained after 36 months of ibrutinib treatment. CDR3 bases: TGCAGCGTTTTGGGACCCAATGAAGCTTTCTTT. This encodes CSVLGPNEAFF.